These 27 T cell receptor beta chains originate from one sample sequenced in a study of blood T cells in healthy people across ages (dated by TCRdb to 2015 to 2017). The library was obtained by 5' RACE. For sequencing, an Illumina HiSeq 2500 was employed. A second PCR of roughly 7 to 12 cycles was run with a J-beta primer mix and a sample-barcoded 5' primer. TCRdb redid the processing of the public reads, applying fastp at Q25 and MiXCR, and retained in-frame beta chains. Each CDR3 protein gets just one entry, which takes the most common genes and DNA from the rows behind it. Present in this sample are approximately 350,000 distinct CDR3 sequences, approximately 47% of which were seen just once. The ten largest clonotypes hold 45% to 60% of the sample. Sequencing used blood. The receptors were gathered from a man in his 60s in good health.

The chain couples TRBV29-1 to TRBJ2-1, with TRBD1 matching over 8 bases. CDR1 and CDR2 from the germline V gene are SQVTM and ANQGSEA. The V and J ends lost 7 bases and 10 bases, in that order; junction bases with no gene match: 6. This CDR3 is 11 amino acids long. The CDR3 nucleotides read TGCAGCGCCGGACAGGGCGGCGAGCAGTTCTTC. Its protein is CSAGQGGEQFF.

This clonotype was recorded at least ten times. The chain joins TRBV30 to TRBJ2-7; 8 positions match TRBD2. Germline V gene lookup returns CDR1 GTSNPN and CDR2 SVGIG (reference sequence). V lost 6 bases to trimming and J lost 0 bases; unmatched junction nucleotides: 7. This CDR3 is built from 14 residues. CDR3 nucleotides: TGTGCCTGCCTAACTAGCGGTACCTCCTACGAGCAGTACTTC. It specifies CACLTSGTSYEQYF.

The chain carries TRBV6-1 and TRBJ1-2, with TRBD1 as a possible D gene (5 bases). CDR1 MNHNS and CDR2 SASEGT come from the germline V gene. The ends were cut back, 7 bases at V and 3 bases at J, with 18 bases in the middle. The length of the CDR3 is 15 residues. The CDR3 coding sequence is TGTGCCAGCACCCCAGGGAGCGAATGGGACTATGGCTACACCTTC. This sequence encodes CASTPGSEWDYGYTF.

Comments on this clonotype: The junction departs from germline at one end; a sequencing error may be responsible. This chain uses TRBV7-2 with TRBJ2-7; weak D call: TRBD1 (6 bases). Germline assignment: CDR1 SGHTA and CDR2 FQGNSA. This CDR3 is 13 amino acids long. The CDR3 reads CAGSLIQGYEQYF. The DNA for the CDR3 is TGTGCCGGCAGCTTAATACAGGGCTACGAGCAGTACTTC.

This chain connects TRBV20-1 to TRBJ2-7; D might be TRBD2 (6 bases). This CDR3 is 12 amino acids long. Germline V gene sequence: CDR1 DFQATT, CDR2 SNEGSKA (reference sequence). Trimming shortened V by 2 bases and J by 2 bases, and 7 bases separated the two germline ends. The CDR3 DNA reads TGCAGTGCTAGACCGGGAGCCTACGAGCAGTACTTC. Residues: CSARPGAYEQYF.

About this clonotype: The junction departs from germline at one end; a sequencing error may be responsible. The chain recombines TRBV6-6 with TRBJ2-3; D ambiguous. The CDR3 sequence is 12 residues long. From germline, CDR1 is MNHNY and CDR2 SVGAGI (reference sequence). This CDR3 is CTSSTSTDTQYF. CDR3 DNA: TGTACCAGCAGTACTAGCACAGATACGCAGTATTTT.

With respect to this clonotype: A much larger clonotype is one base distant, so this may be a read error. The chain combines TRBV28 with TRBJ2-5; 9 bases are shared with TRBD1. CDR3 size: 15 residues. CDR1 and CDR2 from the germline V gene are MDHEN and SYDVKM. Trimming at V came to 7 bases and at J to 3 bases, leaving 9 bases not matched to a gene. Here the CDR3 DNA reads TGTGCCAGCAACCCAGTGGGACAGGGAAAAGAGACCCAGTACTTC. Protein: CASNPVGQGKETQYF.

In this sample, this clonotype turned up a few times. The rearrangement links TRBV7-2 to TRBJ2-5; D uncertain. The J call may be mistaken, given a closer DNA end match to TRBJ2-7. Germline V gives CDR1 SGHTA, CDR2 FQGNSA. This CDR3 contains 13 residues. The CDR3 loop reads CASSVPPVAEQYF. The CDR3 region has the DNA TGTGCCAGCAGCGTACCTCCGGTTGCCGAGCAGTACTTC.

This clonotype was seen ten or more times. This chain uses TRBV6-2 or TRBV6-3 with TRBJ2-1, with 15 bases identical to TRBD2. V was pared by 3 bases and J by 0 bases, with 9 bases of the junction left unmatched. The CDR3 runs 20 residues. Per germline, CDR1 MNHEY and CDR2 SVGEGT. The CDR3 DNA sequence: TGTGCCAGCAGTTATTTCAGGTGGACTAGCGGGAGGGCCTCCTACAATGAGCAGTTCTTC. This translates into CASSYFRWTSGRASYNEQFF.

The J gene is TRBJ1-2, the V gene TRBV6-2 or TRBV6-3; D not certain. This CDR3 is built from 12 residues. V was pared by 6 bases and J by 8 bases, with 13 bases between. Germline CDR1 and CDR2: MNHEY and SVGEGT. CDR3 region: CASRGRPRGYTF. The CDR3 DNA reads TGTGCCAGCAGAGGGAGGCCCCGGGGCTACACCTTC.

Of note for this clonotype: Given a much more abundant clone one base away, this may be a read error. The genes are TRBV7-3 and TRBJ2-3, with D possibly being TRBD2 (6 bases). With 7 bases removed from V and 1 base from J, the gap between germline ends came to 18 bases. Germline V lookup: CDR1 SGHTA, CDR2 FQGTGA. The CDR3 length is 16 residues. The CDR3: CASNLLAVQGTDTQYF. The CDR3 coding sequence is TGTGCCAGCAACCTACTAGCCGTCCAGGGCACAGATACGCAGTATTTT.

The V gene is TRBV20-1, the J gene TRBJ2-5; 9 bases are shared with TRBD2. The J call may be in error: the DNA end matches TRBJ2-7 better. The germline gives CDR1 DFQATT, CDR2 SNEGSKA (reference sequence). The CDR3 has 14 amino acids. This chain's CDR3 is CSAPDAAGGNEQYF. The CDR3 DNA reads as TGCAGTGCTCCCGACGCAGCGGGGGGTAACGAGCAGTACTTC.

J is TRBJ2-5 and V is TRBV6-2 or TRBV6-3; TRBD2 matches 9 bases. Germline CDR1 MNHEY, CDR2 SVGEGT. V trimming: 5 bases; J trimming: 4 bases; junction bases outside the gene matches: 11. The CDR3 has 16 residues. CDR3: CASSNYSGSPSETQYF. CDR3 DNA sequence: TGTGCCAGCAGTAACTATAGCGGGAGCCCGTCAGAGACCCAGTACTTC.

This chain joins TRBV10-3 and TRBJ2-7; possibly TRBD2 for D (5 bases). The CDR3 has 15 amino acids. V was pared by 2 bases and J by 2 bases, with 13 bases between. Per the germline V gene, CDR1 is ENHRY and CDR2 is SYGVKD. This CDR3 is CAISEPWTHAYEQYF. CDR3 bases: TGTGCCATCAGTGAGCCCTGGACTCATGCCTACGAGCAGTACTTC.

In its sample, this clonotype was seen a few times. V is TRBV14 and J is TRBJ2-3, with D possibly matching TRBD2 (5 bases). Trimming took 4 bases from V and 5 from J, leaving 13 bases between them. Per germline, CDR1 SGHDN and CDR2 FVKESK. CDR3 size: 14 residues. CDR3 amino acids: CASSPLSGLDTQYF. The CDR3 DNA is TGTGCCAGCAGCCCGTTAAGCGGATTAGATACGCAGTATTTT.

This clonotype appeared a few times. The chain joins TRBV5-1 to TRBJ2-3; TRBD1 might be the D (5 bases). CDR3 size: 14 residues. The V end lost 0 bases, the J end lost 6 bases, and 11 bases lay between the germline ends. Per germline, CDR1 SGHRS and CDR2 YFSETQ. The CDR3 coding sequence is TGCGCCAGCAGCTTGGGGGCAGGGTGGGATACGCAGTATTTT. Translating it yields CASSLGAGWDTQYF.

The CDR3 DNA sequence: TGTGCCAGCAGCCAAGACGGATCTGACCAAGAGACCCAGTACTTC. Translating it yields CASSQDGSDQETQYF. The chain carries TRBV7-9 and TRBJ2-5; D is undetermined. The germline V and J ends were trimmed by 5 bases and 0 bases, with 13 bases remaining between them. The CDR3 has 15 residues. The germline gives CDR1 SEHNR, CDR2 FQNEAQ (reference sequence).

There are a few counts of this clonotype. The chain uses TRBV20-1 and TRBJ2-4; D is undetermined. The CDR3 is 15 residues long. With 1 base removed from V and 0 bases from J, the gap between germline ends came to 10 bases. Germline V CDR1 and CDR2: DFQATT, SNEGSKA (reference sequence). CDR3 in DNA: TGCAGTGCTAGAGGGGTAAACATAGCCAAAAACATTCAGTACTTC. Protein sequence: CSARGVNIAKNIQYF.

Only a few counts were recorded for this clonotype. The chain recombines TRBV6-6 with TRBJ2-3; D remains unclear. This CDR3 is built from 13 residues. The V end lost 5 bases, the J end lost 1 base, and 7 bases lay between the germline ends. Germline CDR1 MNHNY, CDR2 SVGAGI (reference sequence). The CDR3 sequence is CASSGVRTDTQYF. CDR3 nucleotides: TGTGCCAGCAGTGGAGTTCGCACAGATACGCAGTATTTT.

V usage is TRBV7-9 and J usage is TRBJ2-7; TRBD1 might be the D (5 bases). The CDR3 contains 17 residues. V lost 1 base and J 7 bases, leaving 23 bases between the germline ends. In germline, CDR1 is SEHNR, CDR2 FQNEAQ (reference sequence). CDR3 sequence: CASSLGMGQGSYNEQYF. The CDR3 DNA is TGTGCCAGCAGCTTAGGAATGGGGCAGGGTTCCTACAATGAGCAGTACTTC. The whole variable domain, filled in from reference TRBV7-9 and TRBJ2-7, reads DTGVSQNPRHKITKRGQNVTFRCDPISEHNRLYWYRQTLGQGPEFLTYFQNEAQLEKSRLLSDRFSAERPKGSFSTLEIQRTEQGDSAMYLCASSLGMGQGSYNEQYFGPGTRLTVT.

This clonotype was counted ten times or more. The chain employs TRBV28 and TRBJ2-7; a possible D gene is TRBD2 (6 bases). Between the trimmed V and J ends, which lost 6 bases and 3 bases, there was a span of 18 bases. The CDR3 totals 15 residues. Germline CDR1 MDHEN, CDR2 SYDVKM. The CDR3 loop is CASRSPRESGYEQYF. The CDR3 DNA reads as TGTGCCAGCAGGAGCCCACGGGAGTCTGGCTACGAGCAGTACTTC.

This chain joins TRBV27 and TRBJ2-4; no clear D. Matching the DNA end better, TRBJ2-7 makes the J call doubtful. CDR3 length equals 15 residues. Germline assignment: CDR1 MNHEY and CDR2 SMNVEV (reference sequence). CDR3 sequence reads: CASSPKPINAYEQYF. Here the CDR3 DNA reads TGTGCCAGCAGTCCGAAACCCATAAACGCCTACGAGCAGTACTTC.

This clonotype has just a few counts. The chain combines TRBV5-5 with TRBJ2-1; a possible D gene is TRBD2 (7 bases). V was trimmed by 0 bases and J by 9 bases, leaving 13 bases between them. Germline CDR1 reads SGHKS; CDR2 reads YYEKEE (reference sequence). There are 14 residues in the CDR3. In DNA form, the CDR3 reads TGTGCCAGCAGCTTGGTGGGGGGGCCAATTGAGCAGTTCTTC. The encoded protein is CASSLVGGPIEQFF.

V usage is TRBV7-3 and J usage is TRBJ2-3; no firm D call. V was pared by 3 bases and J by 0 bases, with 7 bases between. Germline V CDR1 and CDR2: SGHTA, FQGTGA. The CDR3 is 14 residues long. The CDR3 nucleotides are TGTGCCAGCAGCTTTTCTCATAGCACAGATACGCAGTATTTT. Translating it yields CASSFSHSTDTQYF.

This clonotype was seen ten or more times. The chain has TRBV12-3 or TRBV12-4 and TRBJ2-3; D not certain. Trimming took off 5 bases at V and 0 bases at J, with 9 bases between the two ends. The CDR3 totals 14 residues. Here the CDR3 reads CASSATSSTDTQYF. For the CDR3, the DNA is TGTGCCAGCAGTGCAACCTCTAGCACAGATACGCAGTATTTT.

The gene calls are TRBV9 and TRBJ1-2, with unresolved D. This CDR3 spans 15 amino acids. Trimming took off 0 bases at V and 2 bases at J, with 11 bases between the two ends. In germline, CDR1 is SGDLS, CDR2 YYNGEE. The CDR3 is CASSVAPGMNYGYTF. CDR3 bases: TGTGCCAGCAGCGTAGCCCCGGGGATGAACTATGGCTACACCTTC.

This clonotype has only a few counts. The CDR3 reads CASSGNVQGGGPYEQYF. Here the CDR3 DNA reads TGTGCCAGCAGCGGCAACGTACAGGGGGGGGGTCCCTACGAGCAGTACTTC. This chain uses TRBV9 with TRBJ2-7; D may be TRBD1 (8 bases). The germline CDR1 and CDR2 sequences are SGDLS and YYNGEE. The V gene lost 3 bases and the J gene lost 2 bases, with 21 bases spanning the gap. The CDR3 runs to 17 residues.